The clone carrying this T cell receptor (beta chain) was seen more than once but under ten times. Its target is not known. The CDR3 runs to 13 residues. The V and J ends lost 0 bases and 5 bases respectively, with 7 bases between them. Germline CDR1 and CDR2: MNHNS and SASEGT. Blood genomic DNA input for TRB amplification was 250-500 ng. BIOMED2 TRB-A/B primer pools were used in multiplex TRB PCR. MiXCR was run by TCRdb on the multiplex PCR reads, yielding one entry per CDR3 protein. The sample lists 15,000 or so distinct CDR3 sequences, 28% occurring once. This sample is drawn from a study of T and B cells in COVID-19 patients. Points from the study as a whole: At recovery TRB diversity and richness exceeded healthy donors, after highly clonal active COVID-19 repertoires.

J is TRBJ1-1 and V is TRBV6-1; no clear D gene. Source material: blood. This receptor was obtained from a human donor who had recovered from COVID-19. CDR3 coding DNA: TGTGCCAGCAGTGAAGCGGGGTGGACTGAAGCTTTCTTT. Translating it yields CASSEAGWTEAFF.